This passage covers 10 T cell receptor beta chains from one sample sequenced in a study of cytomegalovirus exposure and HLA in healthy donors (dated by TCRdb to about 2017). Library preparation used the immunoSEQ multiplex PCR assay. A mixture of 60 forward primers for TCR Vbeta segments and 13 reverse primers for TCR Jbeta segments was used in the multiplex PCR. TCRdb holds this immuneACCESS table with in-frame rearrangements only. Some clones are missing; in checked studies, unresolved V genes explain under half, and the rest has no known cause. In all, the sample holds approximately 200,000 clones, and roughly 79% of those were seen once. The leading ten clones occupy about 1.8% of the sample. Sequenced material: PBMCs. Source of these receptors: a man aged 18 to 35 in good health and CMV-seronegative.

V and J are TRBV7-9 and TRBJ2-2; the D gene is possibly TRBD2 (5 bases). Between the trimmed V and J ends, which lost 5 bases and 0 bases, there was a span of 10 bases. CDR3 length: 15 residues. Germline V gives CDR1 SEHNR, CDR2 FQNEAQ (reference sequence). The CDR3 loop is CASSPIATNTGELFF. CDR3 in DNA: TGTGCCAGCAGCCCCATAGCGACGAACACCGGGGAGCTGTTTTTT.

This clone has only one observation. This chain links TRBV7-2 with TRBJ2-5; 9 bases are a match to TRBD2. The CDR3 consists of 15 residues. The ends lost 1 base at V and 9 bases at J; junction bases unmatched: 9. Germline V CDR1 and CDR2: SGHTA, FQGNSA. CDR3 sequence: CASSLVTAGGGAQYF. As DNA, the CDR3 is TGTGCCAGCAGCTTAGTTACAGCGGGAGGAGGGGCCCAGTACTTC. Variable domain in full (rest from reference TRBV7-2 and TRBJ2-5): GAGVSQSPSNKVTEKGKDVELRCDPISGHTALYWYRQSLGQGLEFLIYFQGNSAPDKSGLPSDRFSAERTGGSVSTLTIQRTQQEDSAVYLCASSLVTAGGGAQYFGPGTRLLVL.

The chain links TRBV28 to TRBJ1-2; D gene uncertain. There are 14 residues in the CDR3. Between the trimmed V and J ends, which lost 6 bases and 4 bases, there was a span of 15 bases. Germline lookup yields CDR1 MDHEN and CDR2 SYDVKM. The CDR3 loop is CASRAATLLYGYTF. The CDR3 DNA reads TGTGCCAGCAGAGCGGCGACACTACTCTATGGCTACACCTTC.

The chain couples TRBV30 to TRBJ1-1; 8 bases line up with TRBD1. The CDR3 totals 14 residues. Trimming removed 2 bases from V and 4 bases from J; junction bases left unmatched: 6. Germline values: CDR1 GTSNPN, CDR2 SVGIG (reference sequence). In DNA form, the CDR3 reads TGTGCCTGGAGTCAGACAGGGGTTGGCACTGAAGCTTTCTTT. Translated: CAWSQTGVGTEAFF.

The V gene is TRBV12-5, the J gene TRBJ2-4; 7 bases line up with TRBD1. Germline CDR1 reads LGHNT; CDR2 reads FRNRAP. The CDR3 is 16 residues long. Trimming removed 5 bases from V and 1 base from J; junction bases left unmatched: 8. The CDR3 loop reads CASGHTGEGAKNIQYF. Written as DNA, the CDR3 is TGTGCTAGTGGTCATACAGGGGAAGGGGCCAAAAACATTCAGTACTTC.

This clone is a singleton in its sample. J is TRBJ2-7 and V is TRBV7-8, with TRBD1 matching over 10 bases. The CDR3 length is 16 residues. V dropped 5 bases and J dropped 2; count of bases not matched to a gene: 9. Looked up from germline, CDR1 is SGHVS and CDR2 is FQNEAQ. The CDR3 here is CASSGPGQGLAYEQYF. As DNA, the CDR3 is TGTGCCAGCAGCGGGCCGGGACAGGGGCTGGCCTACGAGCAGTACTTC.

The J gene is TRBJ2-3, the V gene TRBV9, with D maybe TRBD2 (5 bases). Germline loops: CDR1 SGDLS, CDR2 YYNGEE. Trimming left V 5 bases short and J 1 base short, with 17 bases between. This CDR3 is built from 16 residues. CDR3 amino acids: CASSVGQAARTDTQYF. The CDR3 nucleotides are TGTGCCAGCAGTGTGGGCCAAGCGGCCCGCACAGATACGCAGTATTTT.

This chain connects TRBV7-2 to TRBJ2-7, with 7 bases identical to TRBD2. The ends lost 7 bases at V and 5 bases at J; junction bases unmatched: 8. CDR3 size: 13 residues. Germline V CDR1 and CDR2: SGHTA, FQGNSA. CDR3 DNA: TGTGCCAGCACCTCGACTAGCCCGGACGAGCAGTACTTC. This codes for CASTSTSPDEQYF. The full variable domain, completed using reference TRBV7-2 and TRBJ2-7, is GAGVSQSPSNKVTEKGKDVELRCDPISGHTALYWYRQSLGQGLEFLIYFQGNSAPDKSGLPSDRFSAERTGGSVSTLTIQRTQQEDSAVYLCASTSTSPDEQYFGPGTRLTVT.

J is TRBJ2-7 and V is TRBV13; 7 bases map to TRBD1. Germline trimming cut 5 bases from V and 0 bases from J; bases unmatched to any gene: 19. Germline CDR1 and CDR2: PRHDT and FYEKMQ (reference sequence). This CDR3 contains 19 residues. CDR3 in amino acids: CASSPPWEIDRARSYEQYF. The CDR3 DNA reads TGTGCCAGCAGCCCCCCTTGGGAAATAGACAGGGCCCGCTCCTACGAGCAGTACTTC.

The rearrangement joins TRBV7-3 to TRBJ2-7, with 7 bases aligning to TRBD1. The V gene's germline CDR1 is SGHTA and CDR2 FQGTGA. The CDR3 contains 13 residues. The junction had 5 bases not matched to a gene; V was cut back by 5 bases and J by 4 bases. DNA for the CDR3: TGTGCCAGCAGCACGGAACAGGGGTACGAGCAGTACTTC. Its translation: CASSTEQGYEQYF.